One and the same sample provided the 26 T cell receptor beta chains below, sequenced in a study of cytomegalovirus exposure and HLA in healthy donors. In the PCR, 60 Vbeta and 13 Jbeta primers were used. Repertoires were generated with immunoSEQ multiplex PCR, while TCRdb's copy carries only in-frame clones and drops some. The sample has some 150,000 clones, around three fifths seen once. Sample: PBMCs. These receptors were obtained from a woman aged 25 to 39 in good health and CMV-seropositive.

The chain is built from TRBV13 and TRBJ2-3; 8 bases align to TRBD2. The CDR3 is 15 amino acids. CDR1 and CDR2 from the germline V gene are PRHDT and FYEKMQ (reference sequence). After removal of 5 bases from V and 6 bases from J, the junction contained 10 bases not matched to a gene. Written as DNA, the CDR3 is TGTGCCAGCAGCAGGGGGGAACTAGCGGTTGATACGCAGTATTTT. Encoded protein: CASSRGELAVDTQYF.

The V call is TRBV28, the J call TRBJ1-6; no firm D call. V shed 2 bases and J shed 0 bases, with 11 bases lying between them. CDR1 and CDR2 (germline): MDHEN, SYDVKM. The CDR3 has 17 residues. CDR3 in DNA: TGTGCCAGCAGTTTACTGGGCCCGAGCTCCTATAATTCACCCCTCCACTTT. Amino acids: CASSLLGPSSYNSPLHF. Complete variable domain (other parts from reference TRBV28 and TRBJ1-6): DVKVTQSSRYLVKRTGEKVFLECVQDMDHENMFWYRQDPGLGLRLIYFSYDVKMKEKGDIPEGYSVSREKKERFSLILESASTNQTSMYLCASSLLGPSSYNSPLHFGNGTRLTVT.

The V call is TRBV29-1, the J call TRBJ1-1; TRBD1 aligns across 10 bases. Germline V gene data show CDR1 as SQVTM and CDR2 as ANQGSEA. This CDR3 is 15 amino acids long. Germline trimming cut 4 bases from V and 0 bases from J; bases unmatched to any gene: 5. The CDR3 DNA reads TGCAGCGTTGGCCGACAGGGGGCCATGAACACTGAAGCTTTCTTT. Its translation is CSVGRQGAMNTEAFF.

The V gene is TRBV10-3, the J gene TRBJ2-7; 13 positions match TRBD2. Per the germline V gene, CDR1 is ENHRY and CDR2 is SYGVKD. CDR3 length: 16 amino acids. The trim removed 2 bases at V and 7 bases at J, leaving 8 bases unmatched. The chain's CDR3 is CAISEGGLAGTREQYF. The CDR3 DNA reads TGTGCCATCAGTGAGGGGGGACTAGCGGGGACGAGGGAGCAGTACTTC.

V and J are TRBV7-2 and TRBJ2-7; TRBD1 matches 12 bases. The CDR3 loop spans 16 amino acids. With V trimmed by 5 bases and J by 7 bases, 12 bases remained unmatched. Germline V CDR1 and CDR2: SGHTA, FQGNSA. The CDR3 loop reads CASSRVPGQGAWEQYF. DNA for the CDR3: TGTGCCAGCAGCCGCGTACCGGGACAGGGGGCGTGGGAGCAGTACTTC.

The CDR3 loop is CASSPGFQNYNEQFF. The CDR3 nucleotides are TGTGCCAGCAGCCCAGGGTTTCAAAACTACAATGAGCAGTTCTTC. The genes are TRBV5-6 and TRBJ2-1, with a weak D call TRBD1 (5 bases). In germline, CDR1 is SGHDT, CDR2 YYEEEE. This CDR3 has 15 residues. Trimming removed 4 bases from V and 3 bases from J, with 14 bases in between.

Only one count was recorded for this clone. The CDR3 here is CAWSVGRDHGEQYF. The CDR3 DNA sequence: TGTGCCTGGAGTGTAGGCAGGGATCACGGCGAGCAGTACTTC. The chain couples TRBV30 to TRBJ2-7; D may be TRBD1 (5 bases). This CDR3 contains 14 residues. Germline lookup yields CDR1 GTSNPN and CDR2 SVGIG (reference sequence). Trimming took 0 bases from V and 6 from J, leaving 15 bases between them.

The chain uses TRBV5-1 and TRBJ2-5; tentative D call: TRBD2 (6 bases). The CDR3 has 15 residues. Per the germline V gene, CDR1 is SGHRS and CDR2 is YFSETQ. V was trimmed by 0 bases and J by 2 bases, leaving 11 bases between them. In DNA, the CDR3 is TGCGCCAGCAGCTTGGTATTAGCGGTACAAGAGACCCAGTACTTC. Protein: CASSLVLAVQETQYF.

This clone showed up just a few times. J is TRBJ1-1 and V is TRBV6-6; D is perhaps TRBD1 (6 bases). Trimming removed 6 bases at V and 8 bases at J, with 10 bases between. The CDR3 extends over 11 amino acids. The V gene's germline CDR1 is MNHNY and CDR2 SVGAGI (reference sequence). The CDR3 loop is CASSNQGEAFF. Here the CDR3 DNA reads TGTGCCAGCAGCAATCAGGGGGAAGCTTTCTTT.

The chain employs TRBV7-2 and TRBJ2-7, with TRBD1 matching over 7 bases. CDR3 size: 14 residues. V lost 5 bases, J lost 6 bases, and 10 bases stayed unmatched. CDR1 SGHTA and CDR2 FQGNSA come from the germline V gene. The CDR3 DNA sequence: TGTGCCAGCAGCCCGGGACAGAGTCACTCCGAGCAGTACTTC. The encoded protein is CASSPGQSHSEQYF. Full variable domain (outside the CDR3, taken from reference TRBV7-2 and TRBJ2-7): GAGVSQSPSNKVTEKGKDVELRCDPISGHTALYWYRQSLGQGLEFLIYFQGNSAPDKSGLPSDRFSAERTGGSVSTLTIQRTQQEDSAVYLCASSPGQSHSEQYFGPGTRLTVT.

The gene calls are TRBV18 and TRBJ2-5; 12 bases map to TRBD2. This CDR3 is built from 16 residues. Trimming took 8 bases from V and 2 from J; bases not matched to a gene: 9. In germline, CDR1 is KGHSH, CDR2 LQKENI. CDR3: CASHSLAGGRQETQYF. Written as DNA, the CDR3 is TGTGCCAGCCATTCTCTAGCGGGGGGGCGACAAGAGACCCAGTACTTC.

The chain has TRBV30 and TRBJ1-6; D remains ambiguous. Per germline, CDR1 GTSNPN and CDR2 SVGIG (reference sequence). The V end was cut by 5 bases, the J end by 9 bases, with 11 bases between. CDR3 length: 12 amino acids. In DNA form, the CDR3 reads TGTGCCTGGCTACGCCGGGGTTCACCCCTCCACTTT. It yields the protein CAWLRRGSPLHF.

The rearrangement links TRBV2 to TRBJ1-6, with D unclear. The CDR3 totals 13 residues. With 5 bases removed from V and 7 bases from J, the gap between germline ends came to 9 bases. Germline assignment: CDR1 SNHLY and CDR2 FYNNEI. The CDR3 is CASSPPLNSPLHF. CDR3 nucleotide sequence: TGTGCCAGCAGTCCCCCACTCAATTCACCCCTCCACTTT.

This sequence joins TRBV6-1 and TRBJ2-7; 8 nucleotides agree with TRBD1. Trimming at V came to 0 bases and at J to 3 bases, leaving 7 bases not matched to a gene. CDR1 and CDR2 from the germline V gene are MNHNS and SASEGT. The CDR3 has 16 residues. This CDR3 reads CASSEARAGGFYEQYF. CDR3 nucleotides: TGTGCCAGCAGTGAAGCGCGGGCAGGGGGCTTCTACGAGCAGTACTTC.

The chain links TRBV19 to TRBJ2-7, with TRBD2 identical over 10 bases. There are 14 residues in the CDR3. Looked up from germline, CDR1 is LNHDA and CDR2 is SQIVND (reference sequence). V dropped 5 bases and J dropped 4; count of bases not matched to a gene: 5. The CDR3 loop is CASSWASGSYEQYF. CDR3 bases: TGTGCCAGTAGTTGGGCTAGCGGGAGTTACGAGCAGTACTTC.

This sequence joins TRBV6-6 and TRBJ1-2; 9 nucleotides line up with TRBD1. Losses at the gene ends were 8 bases for V and 3 bases for J; bases not matched to a gene: 1. Germline V lookup: CDR1 MNHNY, CDR2 SVGAGI (reference sequence). The CDR3 has 12 residues. DNA for the CDR3: TGTGCCAGCCGACAGGGGGACTATGGCTACACCTTC. Amino acid sequence: CASRQGDYGYTF.

This clone was counted a single time. This chain joins TRBV14 and TRBJ1-2; no clear D gene. The germline V gene encodes CDR1 SGHDN and CDR2 FVKESK. The CDR3 sequence is 14 residues long. V lost 1 base to trimming and J lost 7 bases, with 13 bases between them. The CDR3 region is CASSQVNSRGGYTF. Written as DNA, the CDR3 is TGTGCCAGCAGCCAAGTTAACAGCCGGGGTGGCTACACCTTC. Drawing the rest from reference TRBV14 and TRBJ1-2, the complete variable domain is EAGVTQFPSHSVIEKGQTVTLRCDPISGHDNLYWYRRVMGKEIKFLLHFVKESKQDESGMPNNRFLAERTGGTYSTLKVQPAELEDSGVYFCASSQVNSRGGYTFGSGTRLTVV.

This clone was picked up many times. The chain carries TRBV21-1 and TRBJ1-4. TRBV21-1 is tagged as a pseudogene. The CDR3 is 14 residues long. DNA for the CDR3: TGTGCCAGCAGCAAACGCGACCGGGGTGAAAAACTGTTTTTT. It codes for CASSKRDRGEKLFF.

CDR3 amino acids: CASGRGLNTEAFF. CDR3 DNA sequence: TGTGCCAGCGGGAGGGGGTTGAACACTGAAGCTTTCTTT. The rearrangement links TRBV7-6 to TRBJ1-1; perhaps TRBD1 as D (6 bases). The CDR3 runs to 13 residues. Per the germline V gene, CDR1 is SGHVS and CDR2 is FNYEAQ. V lost 8 bases and J lost 0, with 10 bases in between.

J is TRBJ2-1 and V is TRBV19; tentatively, D is TRBD2 (5 bases). Germline lookup yields CDR1 LNHDA and CDR2 SQIVND (reference sequence). The CDR3 spans 15 residues. The V and J ends lost 3 bases and 2 bases respectively, with 11 bases between them. Here the CDR3 reads CASSILALTYNEQFF. DNA of the CDR3: TGTGCCAGTAGTATTCTAGCTCTGACCTACAATGAGCAGTTCTTC.

The rearrangement uses TRBV18 and TRBJ1-5; D gene uncertain. This CDR3 region has 13 residues. The germline gives CDR1 KGHSH, CDR2 LQKENI. Trimming took 8 bases from V and 7 from J, leaving 15 bases between them. In DNA form, the CDR3 reads TGTGCCAGCACCAGACAAGCAGACCAGCCCCAGCATTTT. This gives the protein CASTRQADQPQHF.

This clone appeared a few times. DNA for the CDR3: TGTGCCAGCAGCCCGGTTAGTTCCTACGAGCAGTACTTC. This gives the protein CASSPVSSYEQYF. This chain connects TRBV5-6 to TRBJ2-5, with D unclear. The assigned J gene may be wrong: the sequence end matches TRBJ2-7 better. This CDR3 contains 13 residues. Germline V CDR1 and CDR2: SGHDT, YYEEEE.

The chain joins TRBV5-1 to TRBJ1-1, with no clear D. Looked up from germline, CDR1 is SGHRS and CDR2 is YFSETQ. The CDR3 has 14 amino acids. Trimming took 2 bases from V and 7 from J, leaving 15 bases between them. The CDR3 is CASSFLPEGDEAFF. The CDR3 DNA reads as TGCGCCAGCAGCTTTCTCCCGGAAGGAGATGAAGCTTTCTTT.

V usage is TRBV14 and J usage is TRBJ2-5; D gene ambiguous. The CDR3 runs to 14 residues. Germline-derived CDR1 and CDR2 are SGHDN and FVKESK. The V gene lost 5 bases and the J gene lost 1 base, with 11 bases spanning the gap. CDR3 in amino acids: CASSALGPQETQYF. CDR3 DNA sequence: TGTGCCAGCAGCGCGCTGGGCCCCCAAGAGACCCAGTACTTC.

The J gene is TRBJ1-2, the V gene TRBV5-4; TRBD1 agrees at 7 bases. V was pared by 3 bases and J by 4 bases, with 12 bases of the junction left unmatched. Germline values: CDR1 SGHNT, CDR2 YYREEE (reference sequence). The CDR3 is made up of 16 amino acids. The DNA of the CDR3 is TGTGCCAGCAGCTCGTTTGAGGGGGCAGGAAGCTATGGCTACACCTTC. Protein sequence: CASSSFEGAGSYGYTF.

For the CDR3, the DNA is TGTGCCAGCAGTTTATTAGGGGTTATCAGGGAAAATCCCGGCGAGCAGTACTTC. It encodes CASSLLGVIRENPGEQYF. The chain combines TRBV27 with TRBJ2-7, with a weak D call TRBD1 (5 bases). The CDR3 runs 18 residues. CDR1 and CDR2 (germline): MNHEY, SMNVEV (reference sequence). V was pared by 1 base and J by 6 bases, with 25 bases between.